This TCR gamma chain is drawn from a study of gamma delta lymphoproliferative disorders and STAT genes. TCRdb reprocessed the multiplex PCR reads through CATT. This table holds approximately 2,500 gamma-chain clones, roughly 8.2% found once. Unmatched junction bases numbered 10, after V lost 0 bases and J lost 5 bases. This CDR3 is built from 15 residues. Germline CDR1 and CDR2: VTNTFY and YDVSTARD (reference sequence). The receptor sequences were amplified from genomic DNA of peripheral blood mononuclear cells. The table lists this clone with many counts. This chain joins TRGV3 and TRGJ1 or TRGJ2. No J segment appears in TCRdb, so it was assigned here by matching the sequence to germline. The receptor comes from a human donor in good health. Sequencing was done on a sample of blood. This CDR3 is CATWDRPEENYKKLF. Written as DNA, the CDR3 is TGTGCCACCTGGGACAGGCCAGAAGAGAATTATAAGAAACTCTTT.